The 6 T cell receptor beta chains listed next were all sequenced from one sample in a study of human T cells and chemical hapten exposure. As for time point: patch test 1, 2 weeks after DPC sensitization. Sample treatment: therapeutic diphenylcyclopropenone sensitization with weekly scalp DPC. TCRdb analysed the RACE reads with MiXCR anew, one entry per CDR3 protein. The sample records nearly 350,000 distinct CDR3 sequences, under 8% being singletons. This sample comprised whole blood, obtained in connection with sensitization to the hapten diphenylcyclopropenone (DPC). The receptor set was obtained from a woman under 30 with alopecia areata. Some clones in this sample may be carry-over from other donors' samples.

This clonotype was counted only a few times. The chain is built from TRBV7-9 and TRBJ2-7, with 10 bases aligning to TRBD1. Looked up from germline, CDR1 is SEHNR and CDR2 is FQNEAQ (reference sequence). The CDR3 is 16 residues long. Trimming removed 3 bases from V and 0 bases from J; junction bases left unmatched: 5. This CDR3 is CASSFRTGGSSYEQYF. For the CDR3, the DNA is TGTGCCAGCAGCTTCCGGACAGGGGGAAGCTCCTACGAGCAGTACTTC.

In this sample, this clonotype turned up many times. This chain uses TRBV6-5 with TRBJ2-3, with 10 bases lining up with TRBD1. The CDR3 contains 13 residues. The germline V gene encodes CDR1 MNHEY and CDR2 SVGAGI. The V gene end was trimmed by 7 bases and the J gene end by 4 bases; junction bases not matched to a gene: 2. The CDR3 region has the DNA TGTGCCAGCACCGGACAGGGGGCAGATACGCAGTATTTT. This translates into CASTGQGADTQYF.

V gene TRBV6-1 combines with J gene TRBJ2-3; D unresolved. Germline lookup yields CDR1 MNHNS and CDR2 SASEGT. V dropped 2 bases and J dropped 2 bases, with 5 bases sitting between them. The CDR3 runs 13 residues. The CDR3 DNA sequence: TGTGCCAGCAGTGAAACCGTCACAGATACGCAGTATTTT. It translates to CASSETVTDTQYF.

The chain combines TRBV6-6 with TRBJ2-4; 7 nucleotides match TRBD1. Looked up from germline, CDR1 is MNHNY and CDR2 is SVGAGI (reference sequence). CDR3 length: 15 residues. The J segment lost 1 base and the V segment lost 11 bases, leaving 11 bases of the junction unmatched. The CDR3 DNA sequence: TGTGCCTGTAAGGGGGCAGGGGAGGCCAAAAACATTCAGTACTTC. This gives the protein CACKGAGEAKNIQYF.

The J gene is TRBJ2-3, the V gene TRBV11-3; D is uncertain. Germline V lookup: CDR1 SGHNT, CDR2 YENEEA. The V end was cut by 0 bases, the J end by 6 bases, with 7 bases between. The CDR3 runs to 13 residues. The CDR3: CASSLEIWDTQYF. CDR3 bases: TGTGCCAGCAGCTTAGAGATATGGGATACGCAGTATTTT.

This clonotype has ten or more counts. The CDR3 bases are TGTGCCAGCAGCGTTCTCTCTGGAGCAGATACGCAGTATTTT. This codes for CASSVLSGADTQYF. The chain couples TRBV5-4 to TRBJ2-3; no firm D call. V lost 4 bases and J 4 bases, leaving 13 bases between the germline ends. This CDR3 is 14 amino acids long. Per germline, CDR1 SGHNT and CDR2 YYREEE (reference sequence).